Following are 20 T cell receptor beta chains from one sample sequenced in a study of control samples from healthy donors and cancer patients. Sequenced by immunoSEQ multiplex PCR; TCRdb stores in-frame clones only, minus some. The data hold tens of thousands of clones, with roughly 91% observed a single time. Sequencing used blood. These receptors all come from a man aged 45-65 years in good health.

This chain links TRBV7-8 with TRBJ1-1, with D maybe TRBD1 (5 bases). V lost 1 base, J lost 8 bases, and 8 bases lay in between. The CDR3 has 12 amino acids. CDR1 SGHVS and CDR2 FQNEAQ come from the germline V gene. CDR3 amino acids: CASSLEGREAFF. CDR3 nucleotide sequence: TGTGCCAGCAGCTTAGAGGGACGGGAAGCTTTCTTT.

The chain couples TRBV2 to TRBJ2-3, with TRBD2 matching 9 bases. Looked up from germline, CDR1 is SNHLY and CDR2 is FYNNEI. This CDR3 region has 14 residues. The V gene end was trimmed by 3 bases and the J gene end by 5 bases; junction bases not matched to a gene: 3. The CDR3 bases are TGTGCCAGCAGTGAGGGACTAGCATTAGATACGCAGTATTTT. Protein sequence: CASSEGLALDTQYF.

The rearrangement joins TRBV21-1 to TRBJ1-4; the D segment call TRBD1 is taken from the table without a DNA check. TRBV21-1 is a documented pseudogene. CDR3 length: 15 amino acids. The CDR3 sequence: CASSERGTGNEKLFF. As DNA, the CDR3 is TGTGCCAGCAGCGAAAGAGGGACAGGGAATGAAAAACTGTTTTTT.

The rearrangement uses TRBV11-2 and TRBJ2-3; tentatively, D is TRBD2 (6 bases). Deletions cut 11 bases from V and 6 bases from J, with 12 bases between. Germline CDR1 reads SGHAT; CDR2 reads FQNNGV. This CDR3 is built from 11 residues. The CDR3 nucleotides read TGTGCCTCTACCCGGGGGGATACGCAGTATTTT. Its protein is CASTRGDTQYF.

This clone was recorded once. This chain uses TRBV24-1 with TRBJ2-1; the D is unclear. CDR3 length: 13 amino acids. From germline, CDR1 is KGHDR and CDR2 SFDVKD. V lost 9 bases, J lost 3 bases, and 11 bases lay in between. CDR3 region: CATSRSGYNEQFF. CDR3 DNA sequence: TGTGCCACCTCGAGATCAGGCTACAATGAGCAGTTCTTC.

The chain uses TRBV11-2 and TRBJ2-3; no definite D call. The germline V gene encodes CDR1 SGHAT and CDR2 FQNNGV. The CDR3 is made up of 15 amino acids. V gave up 5 bases and J gave up 2 bases, with 14 bases separating them. The CDR3 DNA reads TGTGCCAGCAGCCTCCAAAGGATGGACACAGATACGCAGTATTTT. Its translation is CASSLQRMDTDTQYF.

V usage is TRBV6-2 or TRBV6-3 and J usage is TRBJ2-1; the match to TRBD2 covers 14 bases. Germline CDR1 MNHEY, CDR2 SVGEGT. The V and J ends lost 5 bases and 0 bases, in that order; junction bases with no gene match: 3. This CDR3 contains 17 residues. In DNA, the CDR3 is TGTGCCAGCAGTCTGGGACTAGCGGGGGTCTCCTACAATGAGCAGTTCTTC. The encoded protein is CASSLGLAGVSYNEQFF.

J is TRBJ1-6 and V is TRBV7-9, with TRBD1 identical over 10 bases. Trimming cost V 4 bases and J 7 bases; bases outside gene matches: 4. Germline V gene data show CDR1 as SEHNR and CDR2 as FQNEAQ (reference sequence). This CDR3 contains 15 residues. In DNA, the CDR3 is TGTGCCAGCAGCTCCTGGACAGGGGGGAATTCACCCCTCCACTTT. Translated: CASSSWTGGNSPLHF.

This sequence joins TRBV9 and TRBJ1-6; the match to TRBD1 covers 7 bases. This CDR3 is 17 amino acids long. The germline V gene has CDR1 SGDLS and CDR2 YYNGEE. V was pared by 3 bases and J by 1 base, with 7 bases of the junction left unmatched. The CDR3 coding sequence is TGTGCCAGCAGCGGTCCGGGACAGTTGTCCTATAATTCACCCCTCCACTTT. This gives the protein CASSGPGQLSYNSPLHF.

The genes are TRBV10-3 and TRBJ1-2; D is ambiguous. Germline V lookup: CDR1 ENHRY, CDR2 SYGVKD. The CDR3 length is 14 residues. The V and J ends lost 3 bases and 7 bases respectively, with 15 bases between them. The CDR3 bases are TGTGCCATCAGTGATCCGGGGTTCTTGAGTGGCTACACCTTC. Translating gives CAISDPGFLSGYTF.

The V call is TRBV6-6, the J call TRBJ1-2; unclear D gene. In germline, CDR1 is MNHNY, CDR2 SVGAGI (reference sequence). The ends were cut back, 4 bases at V and 5 bases at J, with 11 bases in the middle. CDR3 size: 13 residues. For the CDR3, the DNA is TGTGCCAGCAGTTCCCCGACCCAGTATGGCTACACCTTC. It is translated as CASSSPTQYGYTF.

This chain uses TRBV7-2 with TRBJ1-1, with unresolved D. V lost 8 bases to trimming and J lost 2 bases, with 9 bases between them. CDR1 is SGHTA, CDR2 FQGNSA, per germline. This CDR3 comprises 12 residues. The DNA for the CDR3 is TGTGCCAGCGCCCCCCCCAACACTGAAGCTTTCTTT. Translating it yields CASAPPNTEAFF.

The chain is built from TRBV7-8 and TRBJ2-3; TRBD2 aligns across 8 bases. With V trimmed by 2 bases and J by 6 bases, 10 bases remained unmatched. This CDR3 region has 16 residues. CDR1 and CDR2 (germline): SGHVS, FQNEAQ. CDR3 in DNA: TGTGCCAGCAGCTTATGGGGGCGGGGGGTTCAGGATACGCAGTATTTT. This encodes CASSLWGRGVQDTQYF.

This clone was seen a handful of times. V usage is TRBV7-2 and J usage is TRBJ1-5; no firm D call. Germline CDR1 and CDR2: SGHTA and FQGNSA. Trimming removed 5 bases at V and 2 bases at J, with 10 bases between. The CDR3 length is 14 residues. The CDR3 protein is CASSEQRGNQPQHF. The CDR3 DNA reads as TGTGCCAGCAGCGAACAGCGGGGCAATCAGCCCCAGCATTTT.

V is TRBV24-1 and J is TRBJ2-3; 10 positions agree with TRBD2. V lost 8 bases to trimming and J lost 1 base; unmatched junction nucleotides: 5. The germline V gene has CDR1 KGHDR and CDR2 SFDVKD. There are 15 residues in the CDR3. The CDR3 sequence is CATNSGGAGTDTQYF. CDR3 nucleotide sequence: TGTGCCACCAACAGCGGGGGGGCGGGCACAGATACGCAGTATTTT.

The chain employs TRBV2 and TRBJ2-1, with a weak D call TRBD2 (7 bases). This CDR3 spans 14 amino acids. V dropped 3 bases and J dropped 6 bases, with 12 bases sitting between them. Germline CDR1 is SNHLY and CDR2 is FYNNEI. CDR3 nucleotides: TGTGCCAGCAGTGATGGGGGGGCCGGCAATGAGCAGTTCTTC. It specifies CASSDGGAGNEQFF.

This chain joins TRBV27 and TRBJ1-6; tentative D call: TRBD1 (5 bases). V lost 5 bases to trimming and J lost 5 bases, with 16 bases between them. The CDR3 is 16 residues long. The germline V gene encodes CDR1 MNHEY and CDR2 SMNVEV (reference sequence). The CDR3 sequence: CASSLNPGPDNSPLHF. CDR3 nucleotide sequence: TGTGCCAGCAGTCTAAATCCGGGACCAGATAATTCACCCCTCCACTTT.

Note on this clone: This CDR3 is also generated by other DNA sequences in the sample. This sequence joins TRBV5-1 and TRBJ1-2; D remains ambiguous. Trimming removed 0 bases from V and 4 bases from J, with 4 bases in between. In germline, CDR1 is SGHRS, CDR2 YFSETQ. The CDR3 extends over 12 amino acids. The chain's CDR3 is CASSLDGYGYTF. CDR3 coding DNA: TGCGCCAGCAGCTTGGACGGCTATGGCTACACCTTC.

The chain has TRBV21-1 and TRBJ1-4. TRBV21-1 is listed as a pseudogene. The CDR3 is 16 amino acids. The CDR3 sequence: CASSNEVTRWGEKLFF. The CDR3 coding sequence is TGTGCCAGCAGCAATGAGGTAACCAGGTGGGGTGAAAAACTGTTTTTT.

This chain joins TRBV4-1 and TRBJ2-3; D is uncertain. The V end lost 1 base, the J end lost 6 bases, and 11 bases lay between the germline ends. CDR3 length: 14 amino acids. In germline, CDR1 is MGHRA, CDR2 YSYEKL. For the CDR3, the DNA is TGCGCCAGCAGCCAAGGTTTGATAGGGGATACGCAGTATTTT. Amino acid sequence: CASSQGLIGDTQYF.